What follows are 24 T cell receptor beta chains derived from one specimen sequenced in a study of blood T cell repertoires in COVID-19. Clones were read by immunoSEQ multiplex PCR, and TCRdb kept only the in-frame ones, dropping some. In the table there are about 200,000 clones, about nine tenths of which are singletons. Sequenced: peripheral blood. These receptors all stem from an elderly man with acute or convalescent COVID-19.

This chain links TRBV2 with TRBJ1-1; TRBD1 agrees at 8 bases. V was pared by 6 bases and J by 1 base, with 4 bases of the junction left unmatched. The V gene's germline CDR1 is SNHLY and CDR2 FYNNEI. This CDR3 is 14 amino acids long. The CDR3 loop reads CASRDRESNTEAFF. DNA of the CDR3: TGTGCCAGCAGGGACAGGGAATCGAACACTGAAGCTTTCTTT.

This clone showed up many times. The chain has TRBV20-1 and TRBJ1-1; tentative D call: TRBD1 (5 bases). The CDR3 is 13 amino acids. Germline V gene sequence: CDR1 DFQATT, CDR2 SNEGSKA (reference sequence). The ends were cut back, 3 bases at V and 0 bases at J, with 8 bases in the middle. CDR3 protein: CSASEDMNTEAFF. The CDR3 nucleotides are TGCAGTGCTAGTGAGGACATGAACACTGAAGCTTTCTTT.

This clone has only a few counts. V is TRBV15 and J is TRBJ1-1, with 8 bases that match TRBD1. Trimming removed 3 bases from V and 4 bases from J; junction bases left unmatched: 7. CDR1 is LNHNV, CDR2 YYDKDF, per germline (reference sequence). CDR3 length equals 15 residues. CDR3 nucleotide sequence: TGTGCCACCAGCAGCGGACAGGGAACGGGCACTGAAGCTTTCTTT. This encodes CATSSGQGTGTEAFF.

The gene calls are TRBV7-9 and TRBJ1-1; 10 bases are shared with TRBD1. V was pared by 1 base and J by 6 bases, with 2 bases of the junction left unmatched. The CDR3 is made up of 14 amino acids. Germline CDR1 SEHNR, CDR2 FQNEAQ (reference sequence). CDR3 region: CASSLGGTGAEAFF. The CDR3 DNA sequence: TGTGCCAGCAGCTTAGGAGGGACAGGGGCTGAAGCTTTCTTT.

The chain links TRBV3-1 (or the pseudogene TRBV3-2) to TRBJ2-7, with D possibly being TRBD1 (6 bases). This CDR3 has 14 residues. V was pared by 4 bases and J by 7 bases, with 17 bases between. CDR1 LGHDT and CDR2 YNNKEL come from the germline V gene (reference sequence). The CDR3 loop reads CASSPSPGVREQYV. As DNA, the CDR3 is TGTGCCAGCAGCCCATCCCCAGGGGTACGGGAGCAGTACGTC.

This chain joins TRBV24-1 and TRBJ2-2; 7 bases fit TRBD2. The V segment lost 9 bases and the J segment 6 bases; nucleotides outside the gene matches: 3. The CDR3 length is 12 residues. Germline CDR1 and CDR2: KGHDR and SFDVKD. The CDR3 is CATRLAAGELFF. CDR3 DNA sequence: TGTGCCACCCGACTAGCCGCCGGGGAGCTGTTTTTT.

This clone was seen only once. The chain recombines TRBV28 with TRBJ2-5; the match to TRBD1 covers 7 bases. The J segment lost 8 bases and the V segment lost 5 bases, leaving 2 bases of the junction unmatched. Looked up from germline, CDR1 is MDHEN and CDR2 is SYDVKM. The CDR3 runs 11 residues. The CDR3: CASSQGGTQYF. The CDR3 nucleotides read TGTGCCAGCAGTCAAGGGGGCACCCAGTACTTC.

The genes are TRBV27 and TRBJ2-7, with a tentative D call TRBD1 (6 bases). The CDR3 totals 13 residues. Germline CDR1 reads MNHEY; CDR2 reads SMNVEV (reference sequence). Trimming stripped 3 bases from V and 7 bases from J, with 13 bases between. The CDR3 nucleotides read TGTGCCAGCAGTTTCAGAACAGGGAGTGAGCAGTACGTC. Residues: CASSFRTGSEQYV.

The chain employs TRBV6-5 and TRBJ2-5, with D possibly being TRBD1 (6 bases). CDR1 MNHEY and CDR2 SVGAGI come from the germline V gene. Between the trimmed V and J ends, which lost 7 bases and 1 base, there was a span of 13 bases. This CDR3 has 14 residues. The CDR3 region has the DNA TGTGCCAGCACCGGGACACTACCCCAAGAGACCCAGTACTTC. Translation: CASTGTLPQETQYF.

The V call is TRBV10-3, the J call TRBJ2-1; D is unresolved. V was clipped by 4 bases and J by 6 bases, with 10 bases between them. The length of the CDR3 is 13 residues. The V gene's germline CDR1 is ENHRY and CDR2 SYGVKD. CDR3 nucleotide sequence: TGTGCCATCAGTGTACTCCCGCTCAATGAGCAGTTCTTC. Translated, it gives CAISVLPLNEQFF.

In regard to this clone: Other DNA sequences from this sample encode an identical CDR3 as well. V usage is TRBV24-1 and J usage is TRBJ1-5; 7 nucleotides line up with TRBD1. Per the germline V gene, CDR1 is KGHDR and CDR2 is SFDVKD. This CDR3 is built from 13 residues. The V segment lost 6 bases and the J segment 4 bases; nucleotides outside the gene matches: 2. CDR3 protein: CATSRQGNQPQHF. In DNA form, the CDR3 reads TGTGCCACCAGTAGACAGGGTAATCAGCCCCAGCATTTT.

The rearrangement uses TRBV6-1 and TRBJ1-6, with D hard to call. V lost 3 bases to trimming and J lost 5 bases, with 11 bases between them. Germline values: CDR1 MNHNS, CDR2 SASEGT. The CDR3 has 15 amino acids. Here the CDR3 DNA reads TGTGCCAGCAGTGATTCCGGAGGAAATAATTCACCCCTCCACTTT. Encoded protein: CASSDSGGNNSPLHF.

The chain is built from TRBV12-5 and TRBJ2-5; TRBD2 aligns across 7 bases. Germline CDR1 is LGHNT and CDR2 is FRNRAP. With V trimmed by 3 bases and J by 7 bases, 20 bases remained unmatched. CDR3 size: 18 residues. The CDR3 DNA reads as TGTGCTAGTGGTTTTTGGGGGAGGGATCGCGGGAGTCCTCGGACCCAGTACTTC. Amino acid sequence: CASGFWGRDRGSPRTQYF.

The chain carries TRBV19 and TRBJ1-2; TRBD1 matches 7 bases. The V segment lost 5 bases and the J segment 2 bases; nucleotides outside the gene matches: 5. The length of the CDR3 is 14 residues. Per germline, CDR1 LNHDA and CDR2 SQIVND (reference sequence). CDR3 sequence (DNA): TGTGCCAGTAGTGCGGGGACAGCAAACTATGGCTACACCTTC. Its protein product is CASSAGTANYGYTF.

The chain links TRBV18 to TRBJ2-7; D is perhaps TRBD2 (5 bases). Germline V gene lookup returns CDR1 KGHSH and CDR2 LQKENI. This CDR3 is built from 15 residues. With 2 bases removed from V and 0 bases from J, the gap between germline ends came to 11 bases. CDR3 sequence: CASSPFKGSSYEQYF. Written as DNA, the CDR3 is TGTGCCAGCTCACCATTCAAAGGGAGCTCCTACGAGCAGTACTTC.

This clone was counted between two and nine times. The chain links TRBV7-2 to TRBJ2-3, with no clear D. This CDR3 spans 13 amino acids. Germline V gene data show CDR1 as SGHTA and CDR2 as FQGNSA. The V gene lost 2 bases and the J gene lost 3 bases, with 6 bases spanning the gap. The chain's CDR3 is CASSLPITDTQYF. The CDR3 DNA sequence: TGTGCCAGCAGCTTACCAATTACAGATACGCAGTATTTT. The variable domain in full, completed from reference TRBV7-2 and TRBJ2-3, reads GAGVSQSPSNKVTEKGKDVELRCDPISGHTALYWYRQSLGQGLEFLIYFQGNSAPDKSGLPSDRFSAERTGGSVSTLTIQRTQQEDSAVYLCASSLPITDTQYFGPGTRLTVL.

The chain has TRBV28 and TRBJ1-5; no clear D gene. The CDR3 length is 14 residues. The germline gives CDR1 MDHEN, CDR2 SYDVKM. With 5 bases removed from V and 5 bases from J, the gap between germline ends came to 13 bases. The DNA for the CDR3 is TGTGCCAGCAGTCCAACTCCCGTCGATCAGCCCCAGCATTTT. Translated: CASSPTPVDQPQHF.

V usage is TRBV7-9 and J usage is TRBJ1-4, with 7 bases fitting TRBD1. Trimming took 5 bases from V and 3 from J; bases not matched to a gene: 6. CDR1 SEHNR and CDR2 FQNEAQ come from the germline V gene (reference sequence). The length of the CDR3 is 15 residues. CDR3 in amino acids: CASSATGVSNEKLFF. The CDR3 DNA reads TGTGCCAGCAGCGCCACAGGGGTCTCTAATGAAAAACTGTTTTTT.

The rearrangement joins TRBV28 to TRBJ2-7; TRBD2 aligns across 7 bases. Looked up from germline, CDR1 is MDHEN and CDR2 is SYDVKM. V lost 6 bases and J lost 3; bases outside the gene matches: 11. This CDR3 has 15 residues. CDR3 protein: CASRYRELAYYEQYF. The CDR3 DNA is TGTGCCAGCAGGTACCGAGAACTAGCGTACTACGAGCAGTACTTC.

CDR3 nucleotide sequence: TGTGCCAGTAGCTCGACAGGGGGTGGTACTGAAGCTTTCTTT. Encoded protein: CASSSTGGGTEAFF. This rearrangement joins TRBV19 to TRBJ1-1, with TRBD1 matching 9 bases. V shed 6 bases and J 5 bases; nucleotides not matched to a gene: 7. Germline CDR1 reads LNHDA; CDR2 reads SQIVND (reference sequence). There are 14 residues in the CDR3.

V is TRBV29-1 and J is TRBJ2-3; 7 positions agree with TRBD1. The CDR3 totals 13 residues. Germline V gene lookup returns CDR1 SQVTM and CDR2 ANQGSEA. J gave up 4 bases and V 7 bases, and 8 bases lay outside the gene matches. The CDR3 loop is CSASTGISDTQYF. The CDR3 DNA follows: TGCAGCGCCTCGACAGGGATTTCAGATACGCAGTATTTT.

J is TRBJ2-7 and V is TRBV7-6; possibly TRBD2 for D (5 bases). Germline loops: CDR1 SGHVS, CDR2 FNYEAQ. The CDR3 is 13 amino acids. V lost 4 bases, J lost 1 base, and 8 bases lay in between. CDR3 DNA: TGTGCCAGCAGCTCGGACTGGTCCTACGAGCAGTACTTC. Its translation is CASSSDWSYEQYF.

The rearrangement uses TRBV19 and TRBJ2-4; no clear D gene. V lost 7 bases to trimming and J lost 0 bases, with 7 bases between them. Germline assignment: CDR1 LNHDA and CDR2 SQIVND (reference sequence). The CDR3 runs to 13 residues. This chain's CDR3 is CASKEVAKNIQYF. CDR3 sequence (DNA): TGTGCCAGTAAAGAGGTAGCCAAAAACATTCAGTACTTC.

This clone is a singleton in its sample. The chain joins TRBV12-3 or TRBV12-4 to TRBJ1-1; D gene ambiguous. The CDR3 length is 13 residues. The V end lost 6 bases, the J end lost 0 bases, and 8 bases lay between the germline ends. The CDR3 is CASRITVNTEAFF. CDR3 nucleotide sequence: TGTGCCAGCAGAATCACAGTGAACACTGAAGCTTTCTTT.